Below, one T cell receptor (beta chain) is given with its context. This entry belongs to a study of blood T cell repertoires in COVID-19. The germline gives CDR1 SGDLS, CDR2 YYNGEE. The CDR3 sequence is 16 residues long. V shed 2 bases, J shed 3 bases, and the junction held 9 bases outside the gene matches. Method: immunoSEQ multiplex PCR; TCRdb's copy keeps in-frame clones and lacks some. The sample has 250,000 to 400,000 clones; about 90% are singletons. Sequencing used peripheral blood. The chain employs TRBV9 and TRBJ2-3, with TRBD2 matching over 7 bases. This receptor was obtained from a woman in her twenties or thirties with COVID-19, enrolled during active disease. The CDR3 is CASSVRPGLLTDTQYF. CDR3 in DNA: TGTGCCAGCAGCGTCCGTCCGGGACTACTGACAGATACGCAGTATTTT.